These 17 T cell receptor beta chains were all obtained from the same sample, sequenced in a study of blood T cell repertoires in COVID-19. The repertoire was sequenced with immunoSEQ multiplex PCR; TCRdb's copy has only in-frame clones and lacks some. This repertoire shows 57,000 or so clones, roughly three quarters found once; its top ten account for roughly a fifth. Source material: peripheral blood. The receptors stem from a man between 50 and 59 years old with active or convalescent COVID-19.

This rearrangement joins TRBV6-5 to TRBJ1-5; D is uncertain. This CDR3 is built from 13 residues. Germline V lookup: CDR1 MNHEY, CDR2 SVGAGI. CDR3 nucleotide sequence: TGTGCAGCTCGGAGGGAATCGGGTCAGCCCCAGCATTTT. This codes for CAARRESGQPQHF.

The V call is TRBV29-1, the J call TRBJ2-1; 10 nucleotides line up with TRBD1. Losses at the gene ends were 6 bases for V and 1 base for J; bases not matched to a gene: 9. This CDR3 is built from 16 residues. CDR1 is SQVTM and CDR2 is ANQGSEA in the germline V gene. Here the CDR3 reads CSVVGQGFMSYNEQFF. Here the CDR3 DNA reads TGCAGCGTCGTGGGACAGGGGTTCATGTCCTACAATGAGCAGTTCTTC.

This rearrangement joins TRBV30 to TRBJ2-5, with D possibly being TRBD1 (6 bases). CDR1 GTSNPN and CDR2 SVGIG come from the germline V gene (reference sequence). The ends were cut back, 4 bases at V and 5 bases at J, with 26 bases in the middle. CDR3 size: 17 residues. Written as DNA, the CDR3 is TGTGCCTGGATTGAGCGCTCAGGGGCTGGCGGGTTCGAGACCCAGTACTTC. This gives the protein CAWIERSGAGGFETQYF. The variable domain in full, completed from reference TRBV30 and TRBJ2-5, reads SQTIHQWPATLVQPVGSPLSLECTVEGTSNPNLYWYRQAAGRGLQLLFYSVGIGQISSEVPQNLSASRPQDRQFILSSKKLLLSDSGFYLCAWIERSGAGGFETQYFGPGTRLLVL.

The CDR3 sequence: CATSRNLSGATNEKLFF. CDR3 DNA: TGTGCCACCAGCAGAAATCTCTCGGGAGCAACTAATGAAAAACTGTTTTTT. The chain couples TRBV15 to TRBJ1-4; D unresolved. This CDR3 contains 17 residues. Per germline, CDR1 LNHNV and CDR2 YYDKDF (reference sequence). V dropped 2 bases and J dropped 0 bases, with 13 bases sitting between them.

The gene calls are TRBV5-1 and TRBJ2-7; TRBD2 matches 10 bases. V lost 0 bases, J lost 1 base, and 4 bases stayed unmatched. The CDR3 loop spans 16 amino acids. Looked up from germline, CDR1 is SGHRS and CDR2 is YFSETQ. This chain's CDR3 is CASSLEGSGRSYEQYF. Here the CDR3 DNA reads TGCGCCAGCAGCTTGGAAGGTAGCGGGAGGTCCTACGAGCAGTACTTC. Filled out from reference TRBV5-1 and TRBJ2-7, the complete variable domain reads KAGVTQTPRYLIKTRGQQVTLSCSPISGHRSVSWYQQTPGQGLQFLFEYFSETQRNKGNFPGRFSGRQFSNSRSEMNVSTLELGDSALYLCASSLEGSGRSYEQYFGPGTRLTVT.

V gene TRBV5-4 combines with J gene TRBJ1-1; unclear D gene. The V gene lost 2 bases and the J gene lost 5 bases, with 16 bases spanning the gap. CDR1 and CDR2 from the germline V gene are SGHNT and YYREEE (reference sequence). The CDR3 loop spans 15 amino acids. DNA for the CDR3: TGTGCCAGCAGCTTTGATGGGAGGATGGATACTGAAGCTTTCTTT. It translates to CASSFDGRMDTEAFF.

The chain joins TRBV15 to TRBJ2-2, with TRBD1 identical over 9 bases. The CDR3 is made up of 15 amino acids. After removal of 8 bases from V and 4 bases from J, the junction contained 8 bases not matched to a gene. Germline V lookup: CDR1 LNHNV, CDR2 YYDKDF (reference sequence). CDR3 protein: CATRIDRGATGELFF. In DNA, the CDR3 is TGTGCCACCCGAATCGACAGGGGGGCCACCGGGGAGCTGTTTTTT. The full variable domain, its missing parts supplied by reference TRBV15 and TRBJ2-2, is DAMVIQNPRYQVTQFGKPVTLSCSQTLNHNVMYWYQQKSSQAPKLLFHYYDKDFNNEADTPDNFQSRRPNTSFCFLDIRSPGLGDTAMYLCATRIDRGATGELFFGEGSRLTVL.

The rearrangement links TRBV10-3 to TRBJ1-2; maybe TRBD1 (5 bases). Germline loops: CDR1 ENHRY, CDR2 SYGVKD. V was shortened by 6 bases and J by 8 bases, with 13 bases between the two germline ends. The CDR3 spans 12 residues. DNA for the CDR3: TGTGCCATCAGGGCGACAGAATCGGGCTACACCTTC. It translates to CAIRATESGYTF.

This clone was found a few times. The chain uses TRBV5-5 and TRBJ2-1; 15 nucleotides line up with TRBD2. This CDR3 is 17 amino acids long. With V trimmed by 4 bases and J by 8 bases, 10 bases remained unmatched. In germline, CDR1 is SGHKS, CDR2 YYEKEE (reference sequence). CDR3 DNA sequence: TGTGCCAGCAGCACCGAAGGGACTAGCGGGAGGCCCCATGAGCAGTTCTTC. The encoded protein is CASSTEGTSGRPHEQFF.

The genes are TRBV19 and TRBJ1-2; no clear D. V was shortened by 8 bases and J by 5 bases, with 18 bases between the two germline ends. This CDR3 is 14 amino acids long. Germline V gene lookup returns CDR1 LNHDA and CDR2 SQIVND (reference sequence). In DNA form, the CDR3 reads TGTGCCAGTCGCGGAGACCAAGCCTTTTATGGCTACACCTTC. This codes for CASRGDQAFYGYTF.

This sequence joins TRBV7-8 and TRBJ2-5, with D uncertain. Germline V gene sequence: CDR1 SGHVS, CDR2 FQNEAQ. The CDR3 covers 11 residues. Trimming removed 2 bases at V and 7 bases at J, with 5 bases between. The DNA of the CDR3 is TGTGCCAGCAGCTTAAGAGGGACCCAGTACTTC. As protein: CASSLRGTQYF.

This clone has a single count. The genes are TRBV2 and TRBJ1-4; D might be TRBD1 (6 bases). This CDR3 comprises 14 residues. Germline V CDR1 and CDR2: SNHLY, FYNNEI. With 6 bases removed from V and 5 bases from J, the gap between germline ends came to 13 bases. The CDR3 protein is CASRRTGRNEKLFF. The CDR3 region has the DNA TGTGCCAGCAGGAGAACAGGGCGAAATGAAAAACTGTTTTTT.

V is TRBV7-2 and J is TRBJ1-1; 7 bases agree with TRBD1. The CDR3 has 15 amino acids. Losses at the gene ends were 1 base for V and 10 bases for J; bases not matched to a gene: 12. Germline CDR1 and CDR2: SGHTA and FQGNSA. The CDR3 DNA follows: TGTGCCAGCAGCTTAGATTCGGAGGGGGCGCGGGGAGCTTTCTTT. It is translated as CASSLDSEGARGAFF. The full variable domain, with the rest looked up from reference TRBV7-2 and TRBJ1-1, is GAGVSQSPSNKVTEKGKDVELRCDPISGHTALYWYRQSLGQGLEFLIYFQGNSAPDKSGLPSDRFSAERTGGSVSTLTIQRTQQEDSAVYLCASSLDSEGARGAFFGQGTRLTVV.

For the CDR3, the DNA is TGTGCCAGCAGCCAAAAGTTGAGGGAAAAAAAACTGTTTTTT. It specifies CASSQKLREKKLFF. V and J are TRBV4-2 and TRBJ1-4, with D unresolved. CDR1 and CDR2 (germline): LGHNA, YNFKEQ. This CDR3 has 14 residues. V was pared by 2 bases and J by 9 bases, with 13 bases between.

The gene calls are TRBV6-1 and TRBJ2-3; possible D gene TRBD1, 5 bases. CDR3 length: 15 amino acids. Per germline, CDR1 MNHNS and CDR2 SASEGT. Trimming took 1 base from V and 8 from J, leaving 16 bases between them. Here the CDR3 reads CASSEGGSRAGTQYF. The CDR3 coding sequence is TGTGCCAGCAGTGAAGGGGGAAGCAGGGCAGGTACGCAGTATTTT.

The chain uses TRBV7-8 and TRBJ2-1, with 8 bases lining up with TRBD1. V lost 5 bases, J lost 8 bases, and 17 bases stayed unmatched. This CDR3 has 17 amino acids. Germline values: CDR1 SGHVS, CDR2 FQNEAQ. CDR3 in DNA: TGTGCCAGCAGCAAAAGATCCGGGACAGGAATTCCCGATGAGCAGTTCTTC. It specifies CASSKRSGTGIPDEQFF.

The chain employs TRBV2 and TRBJ2-1; 11 nucleotides line up with TRBD2. Looked up from germline, CDR1 is SNHLY and CDR2 is FYNNEI. J was trimmed by 4 bases and V by 4 bases; bases with no gene match: 6. This CDR3 comprises 16 residues. CDR3 in DNA: TGTGCCAGCAGTGGTTCTCTAGCGGGAGGTTACAATGAGCAGTTCTTC. This sequence encodes CASSGSLAGGYNEQFF.